Listed below are T cell receptor beta chains from one sample, sequenced in a study of blood T cell repertoires in COVID-19. Method: immunoSEQ multiplex PCR; TCRdb's copy keeps in-frame clones and lacks some. The data show roughly 290,000 clones, around nine tenths seen once. Sequencing was carried out using peripheral blood. Receptor source: a woman aged 25 to 39 with COVID-19, enrolled during active disease. Each CDR3 is given with its conserved first and last residue. Each record gives: J gene, V gene, clone size, D gene, CDR3 DNA, CDR3 protein. A D gene is named only where the DNA matches it firmly. Only some rows state a clone size, as once, few, many or a class for expanded clones.

>TRBJ2-1|TRBV7-7|NA|TRBD2
TGTGCTAGCAGCCAAGGGACTAGCGGGAGGGGGGAGCAGTTCTTC
CASSQGTSGRGEQFF
>TRBJ1-5|TRBV9|NA|NA
TGTGCCAGCAGCGTGTCTCCCCAGGGCAATCAGCCCCAGCATTTT
CASSVSPQGNQPQHF
>TRBJ2-1|TRBV6-1|NA|TRBD2
TGTGCCAGCAGTGAATGGGGTAGCGGGACCTCCTACAATGAGCAGTTCTTC
CASSEWGSGTSYNEQFF
>TRBJ1-2|TRBV19|NA|NA
TGTGCCAGTAGTCCAACAGGGAACTATGGCTACACCTTC
CASSPTGNYGYTF
>TRBJ2-5|TRBV7-3|NA|NA
TGTGCCAGCAGCTTAGGCGGCAGAGAAGAGACCCAGTACTTC
CASSLGGREETQYF
>TRBJ2-3|TRBV7-2|NA|TRBD2
TGTGCCAGCAGCCCTACTAGCGGGAGAATGGGCACAGATACGCAGTATTTT
CASSPTSGRMGTDTQYF
>TRBJ2-7|TRBV30|NA|NA
TGTGCCTGGAGTAGAGGGAACGAGCAGTACTTC
CAWSRGNEQYF
>TRBJ2-3|TRBV14|NA|NA
TGTGCCAGCAGCCAACAGACGGGAGTGGCAGATACGCAGTATTTT
CASSQQTGVADTQYF
>TRBJ1-2|TRBV6-5|NA|NA
TGTGCCAGCGGTCGGAACTATGGCTACACCTTC
CASGRNYGYTF
>TRBJ2-7|TRBV2|NA|TRBD1
TGTGCCAGCAGTGATAGTAACAGGGGGCGCGAGCAGTACTTC
CASSDSNRGREQYF
>TRBJ1-1|TRBV28|NA|NA
TGTGCCAGCAGTTCAGAGGTAAGGACTGAAGCTTTCTTT
CASSSEVRTEAFF
>TRBJ1-2|TRBV19|NA|NA
TGTGCCAGTATGTCCGGGGGGGCCAGTGGCTACACCTTC
CASMSGGASGYTF
>TRBJ2-1|TRBV5-6|NA|TRBD2
TGTGCCAGCAGCTTGGGACTAGCGGCCTACAATGAGCAGTTCTTC
CASSLGLAAYNEQFF
>TRBJ2-7|TRBV5-6|NA|NA
TGTGCCAGCAGCTTGCTTGGGGGCGCAAGGTGGGAGCAGTACTTC
CASSLLGGARWEQYF
>TRBJ2-4|TRBV6-4|NA|NA
TGTGCCAAGACTAGGGAGAAAAACATTCAGTACTTC
CAKTREKNIQYF
>TRBJ1-2|TRBV28|NA|TRBD1
TGTGCCAGCAAACTCAGGGGGCTCGGCTACACCTTC
CASKLRGLGYTF
>TRBJ2-3|TRBV6-6|NA|TRBD2
TGTGCCAGCAGGTCGAGCGGGAGGGCAGATACGCAGTATTTT
CASRSSGRADTQYF
>TRBJ2-2|TRBV21-1|once|NA
TGTGCCAGCAGCAACCGGCCGCTAGGGAACACCGGGGAGCTGTTTTTT
CASSNRPLGNTGELFF
>TRBJ2-3|TRBV28|NA|NA
TGTGCCAGCCTCCCTCCCGCCGCGGGGCTTGGCACAGATACGCAGTATTTT
CASLPPAAGLGTDTQYF
>TRBJ1-6|TRBV5-1|NA|NA
TGCGCCAGCAGCTTGCGGGAGTTTAATAATTCACCCCTCCACTTT
CASSLREFNNSPLHF
>TRBJ2-7|TRBV19|NA|NA
TGTGCCCGCGCACCGTACCCAGAGCAGTACTTC
CARAPYPEQYF
>TRBJ2-7|TRBV7-6|NA|TRBD1
TGTGCCAGCAGCTATGGGACAGGGGTATACAACGAGCAGTACTTC
CASSYGTGVYNEQYF
>TRBJ2-7|TRBV6-5|many|NA
TGTGCCAGCAGTTACTCGACAAACAGGGCGTACGAGCAGTACTTC
CASSYSTNRAYEQYF
>TRBJ2-5|TRBV27|NA|TRBD1
TGTGCCAGCAGTTTCTACGCCCCCGGACAGGGGATTCGTGAGACCCAGTACTTC
CASSFYAPGQGIRETQYF
>TRBJ1-6|TRBV7-9|NA|NA
TGTGCCAGCAGCTCGCAGGGGTATTCACCCCTCCACTTT
CASSSQGYSPLHF
>TRBJ1-4|TRBV28|NA|TRBD1
TGTGCCAGCAGTTTTCGGACAGGGACTAATGAAAAACTGTTTTTT
CASSFRTGTNEKLFF
>TRBJ2-7|TRBV10-3|NA|TRBD1
TGTGCCATCAGTGAGCCGGGGACAGGCCTAGGCTACGAGCAGTACTTC
CAISEPGTGLGYEQYF
>TRBJ2-1|TRBV28|once|NA
TGTGCCAGCAGTCCCCGGGACAATGAGCAGTTCTTC
CASSPRDNEQFF
>TRBJ1-3|TRBV29-1|once|NA
TGCAGCGTCTCTTCGGGTTTTGGAAACACCATATATTTT
CSVSSGFGNTIYF
>TRBJ2-6|TRBV19|NA|TRBD2
TGTGCCAGTAGTAATTTAGCGGGAATGGGTGGGGCCAACGTCCTGACTTTC
CASSNLAGMGGANVLTF
>TRBJ2-2|TRBV2|NA|TRBD1
TGTGCCAGCAGTCTGGACAGGGTGTCAAGGGAGCTGTTTTTT
CASSLDRVSRELFF
>TRBJ2-7|TRBV30|NA|NA
TGTGCCTGGAGTGGGGGGGTAAAGGGGTACTTC
CAWSGGVKGYF
>TRBJ1-4|TRBV27|once|NA
TGTGCCAGCAGTTCGCTGACAAGATTCAATGAAAAACTGTTTTTT
CASSSLTRFNEKLFF
>TRBJ1-1|TRBV18|NA|TRBD1
TGTGCCAGCTCACCAAAACAGGGGGCGAGTACTGAAGCTTTCTTT
CASSPKQGASTEAFF
>TRBJ2-7|TRBV30|NA|NA
TGTGCCTGGAGTAGTGACAGCTACGAGCAGTACTTC
CAWSSDSYEQYF
>TRBJ1-4|TRBV19|NA|NA
TGTGCCAGTAGTATGAACGGGAATGAAAAACTGTTTTTT
CASSMNGNEKLFF
>TRBJ1-5|TRBV19|NA|NA
TGTGCCAGTAGTAATTCAGGTCCCAATCAGCCCCAGCATTTT
CASSNSGPNQPQHF
>TRBJ2-2|TRBV24-1|NA|NA
TGTGCCACCAGTGATTGGGGCAGAACAACCGGGGAGCTGTTTTTT
CATSDWGRTTGELFF
>TRBJ2-1|TRBV7-2|NA|NA
TGTGCCAGCAGCTTAGTCTATGAGCAGTTCTTC
CASSLVYEQFF
>TRBJ2-4|TRBV5-4|NA|NA
TGTGCCAGCAGCTGGGCCGGGGGAGGGGGAATAGACATTCAGTACTTC
CASSWAGGGGIDIQYF
>TRBJ1-2|TRBV3-1/TRBV3-2|NA|TRBD1
TGTGCCAGCAGGAGACAGGGGACCTATGGCTACACCTTC
CASRRQGTYGYTF
>TRBJ2-3|TRBV24-1|NA|TRBD1
TGTGCCACCAGTGGGACAGGGGGCCCCACAGATACGCAGTATTTT
CATSGTGGPTDTQYF
>TRBJ1-5|TRBV18|once|NA
TGTGCCAGCTCCCTTGGCAGGGGCGATCAGCCCCAGCATTTT
CASSLGRGDQPQHF
>TRBJ1-5|TRBV28|NA|TRBD1
TGTGCCAGCAGTTCCTTACAGGGGTTTGGCAATCAGCCCCAGCATTTT
CASSSLQGFGNQPQHF
>TRBJ1-5|TRBV27|once|TRBD1
TGTGCCAGCAGTCCAGGGACAGGGGGCGTCTCTTCGGCTTGGAGCAATCAGCCCCAGCATTTT
CASSPGTGGVSSAWSNQPQHF
>TRBJ2-7|TRBV6-5|NA|NA
TGTGCCAGCAGTCCGACAGCTGCCGAGCAGTACTTC
CASSPTAAEQYF
>TRBJ1-5|TRBV2|NA|NA
TGTGCCAGCAGTGAGGGGAGAGGAGGGAATCAGCCCCAGCATTTT
CASSEGRGGNQPQHF
>TRBJ2-2|TRBV21-1|NA|NA
TGTGCCAGCAGCAAAGAGGATAGCGGAGCCCCGAGCACCGGGGAGCTGTTTTTT
CASSKEDSGAPSTGELFF
>TRBJ1-1|TRBV28|NA|TRBD1
TGTGCCAGCAGTTTAGGGTCTGGGACAGCCACTGAAGCTTTCTTT
CASSLGSGTATEAFF
>TRBJ2-5|TRBV24-1|NA|NA
TGTGCCACCAGTGAGTACCTCCCAGGGATACTCCATCAAGAGACCCAGTACTTC
CATSEYLPGILHQETQYF
>TRBJ2-3|TRBV20-1|NA|TRBD1
TGCAGTGCTAATGATATGGTGCTAACAGGGGATACAGATACGCAGTATTTT
CSANDMVLTGDTDTQYF